A single sample gave rise to the 32 T cell receptor beta chains below, sequenced in a study of technical replicates of blood from a few donors (dated by TCRdb to about 2017). Libraries came from the immunoSEQ multiplex PCR assay. TCRdb provides this immuneACCESS table in a form limited to in-frame rearrangements. Some clones are lacking; in checked studies, under half of them reflect an unresolved V gene, and why the rest are absent is not known. Counted in this sample were some 99,000 clones; approximately 95% of them appeared once. The ten largest clones capture 0.2% to 0.25% of the sample. The sequencing input was T cells isolated from PBMCs. The origin of the receptors is a human donor in good health.

The chain uses TRBV5-8 and TRBJ2-7; D ambiguous. CDR1 and CDR2 from the germline V gene are SGHTS and YDEGEE. The V end was cut by 2 bases, the J end by 3 bases, with 3 bases between. CDR3 size: 11 residues. The DNA of the CDR3 is TGTGCCAGCAGCTTCCTCTACGAGCAGTACTTC. It specifies CASSFLYEQYF.

The chain carries TRBV6-5 and TRBJ1-5; D ambiguous. The CDR3 runs to 15 residues. CDR1 and CDR2 from the germline V gene are MNHEY and SVGAGI. V dropped 6 bases and J dropped 11 bases, with 23 bases sitting between them. For the CDR3, the DNA is TGTGCCAGCAGAGCACAGACGGGGTCCCTCGTGGCCCAGCATTTT. Translating gives CASRAQTGSLVAQHF.

The V gene is TRBV28, the J gene TRBJ1-1, with 8 bases aligning to TRBD1. This CDR3 comprises 14 residues. The junction had 6 bases not matched to a gene; V was cut back by 4 bases and J by 5 bases. The germline V gene has CDR1 MDHEN and CDR2 SYDVKM. CDR3 nucleotides: TGTGCCAGCAGTTCCGGGACAGGAGGGACTGAAGCTTTCTTT. Translated: CASSSGTGGTEAFF.

This clone showed up just once. The CDR3 coding sequence is TGTGCCAGCGAATCCCCCTGGGGACAGGACTACGAGCAGTACTTC. This gives the protein CASESPWGQDYEQYF. The chain couples TRBV7-9 to TRBJ2-7; 8 bases are a match to TRBD1. Germline V gene data show CDR1 as SEHNR and CDR2 as FQNEAQ (reference sequence). J gave up 3 bases and V 8 bases, and 12 bases lay outside the gene matches. This CDR3 comprises 15 residues.

The rearrangement uses TRBV5-5 and TRBJ2-1; D is uncertain. V lost 0 bases and J lost 6, with 4 bases in between. Germline loops: CDR1 SGHKS, CDR2 YYEKEE (reference sequence). This CDR3 spans 12 amino acids. CDR3 in amino acids: CASSLGVNEQFF. CDR3 bases: TGTGCCAGCAGCTTGGGAGTCAATGAGCAGTTCTTC.

The chain links TRBV19 to TRBJ1-2; D possibly corresponds to TRBD1 (6 bases). Germline V CDR1 and CDR2: LNHDA, SQIVND (reference sequence). The CDR3 consists of 15 residues. V lost 5 bases, J lost 1 base, and 14 bases lay in between. Here the CDR3 DNA reads TGTGCCAGTAGTGTCCAGGAGGACAGTAACTATGGCTACACCTTC. Its translation: CASSVQEDSNYGYTF.

This sequence joins TRBV27 and TRBJ1-2; 8 nucleotides match TRBD1. Losses at the gene ends were 3 bases for V and 4 bases for J; bases not matched to a gene: 10. The CDR3 totals 16 residues. The germline CDR1 and CDR2 sequences are MNHEY and SMNVEV (reference sequence). The CDR3 sequence is CASSFDRGQLGYGYTF. The CDR3, as DNA: TGTGCCAGCAGTTTTGACAGGGGCCAACTGGGCTATGGCTACACCTTC.

The chain employs TRBV7-9 and TRBJ2-3; 13 nucleotides agree with TRBD2. The CDR3 length is 16 residues. J lost 4 bases, V lost 5 bases, and 6 bases had no gene match. Germline CDR1 is SEHNR and CDR2 is FQNEAQ (reference sequence). The CDR3 protein is CASSNRLAGGPDTQYF. The CDR3 region has the DNA TGTGCCAGCAGCAACAGACTAGCGGGAGGTCCAGATACGCAGTATTTT.

The V call is TRBV10-1, the J call TRBJ2-4, with 8 nucleotides matching TRBD2. Germline loops: CDR1 WNHNN, CDR2 SYGVQD (reference sequence). The trim removed 6 bases at V and 0 bases at J, leaving 7 bases unmatched. The CDR3 runs 16 residues. DNA for the CDR3: TGCGCCAGCAGCAAAGCGGGGGACCGAGCCAAAAACATTCAGTACTTC. Translated, it gives CASSKAGDRAKNIQYF.

For the CDR3, the DNA is TGCGCCAGCAGCCCAGGACAGGGGCCGAACACTGAAGCTTTCTTT. Translating it yields CASSPGQGPNTEAFF. The V call is TRBV4-1, the J call TRBJ1-1, with 9 bases fitting TRBD1. CDR1 and CDR2 from the germline V gene are MGHRA and YSYEKL. CDR3 size: 15 residues. With V trimmed by 4 bases and J by 1 base, 4 bases remained unmatched.

The rearrangement links TRBV6-1 to TRBJ2-7; maybe TRBD1 (5 bases). CDR3 length: 14 residues. Deletions cut 3 bases from V and 2 bases from J, with 11 bases between. Germline lookup yields CDR1 MNHNS and CDR2 SASEGT. DNA of the CDR3: TGTGCCAGCAGTGAGGGGCGGAATACCTACGAGCAGTACTTC. This translates into CASSEGRNTYEQYF.

The J gene is TRBJ1-1, the V gene TRBV27; D gene uncertain. Germline V gives CDR1 MNHEY, CDR2 SMNVEV (reference sequence). This CDR3 is built from 13 residues. Between the trimmed V and J ends, which lost 6 bases and 3 bases, there was a span of 11 bases. CDR3 in amino acids: CASRSGPDTEAFF. The CDR3 DNA reads TGTGCCAGCAGGTCTGGGCCGGACACTGAAGCTTTCTTT.

The V gene is TRBV6-1, the J gene TRBJ2-1; 11 bases match TRBD2. The trim removed 8 bases at V and 6 bases at J, leaving 9 bases unmatched. CDR1 is MNHNS and CDR2 is SASEGT in the germline V gene. The CDR3 is 15 residues long. The CDR3 DNA sequence: TGTGCCAGCGGGCACATAGCGGGAGGGTTCAATGAGCAGTTCTTC. Encoded protein: CASGHIAGGFNEQFF.

The chain carries TRBV5-1 and TRBJ2-7; 7 positions agree with TRBD2. J was trimmed by 2 bases and V by 4 bases; bases with no gene match: 9. CDR3 size: 15 residues. Germline-derived CDR1 and CDR2 are SGHRS and YFSETQ. In DNA, the CDR3 is TGCGCCAGCAGCCCGTTTGAAAGCGGGGCCTACGAGCAGTACTTC. It is translated as CASSPFESGAYEQYF.

V is TRBV27 and J is TRBJ1-1, with D tentatively TRBD1 (5 bases). V shed 5 bases and J shed 0 bases, with 13 bases lying between them. The length of the CDR3 is 15 residues. CDR1 MNHEY and CDR2 SMNVEV come from the germline V gene (reference sequence). The DNA of the CDR3 is TGTGCCAGCAGTCTCCGGGGGGGATTGAACACTGAAGCTTTCTTT. It codes for CASSLRGGLNTEAFF.

The V and J genes are TRBV6-5 and TRBJ2-1; a possible D gene is TRBD1 (6 bases). Deletions cut 10 bases from V and 4 bases from J, with 14 bases between. Germline CDR1 is MNHEY and CDR2 is SVGAGI. The CDR3 sequence is 13 residues long. CDR3 protein: CANDWGQYNEQFF. Written as DNA, the CDR3 is TGTGCCAACGACTGGGGACAATACAATGAGCAGTTCTTC.

V usage is TRBV29-1 and J usage is TRBJ1-2, with a weak D call TRBD1 (5 bases). Germline CDR1 is SQVTM and CDR2 is ANQGSEA. Trimming cost V 4 bases and J 3 bases, with 12 bases left between them. The CDR3 contains 13 residues. CDR3 sequence (DNA): TGCAGCGTTGTACAGGTTCCTGACTATGGCTACACCTTC. Its translation: CSVVQVPDYGYTF.

V and J are TRBV6-5 and TRBJ2-3; the match to TRBD2 covers 10 bases. Germline V gives CDR1 MNHEY, CDR2 SVGAGI. J gave up 5 bases and V 5 bases, and 7 bases lay outside the gene matches. The CDR3 runs to 15 residues. The CDR3 here is CASSASGGPGDTQYF. The CDR3 DNA follows: TGTGCCAGCAGTGCTAGCGGGGGTCCAGGAGATACGCAGTATTTT.

Here the CDR3 reads CASSPGTGEETQYF. The DNA of the CDR3 is TGTGCCAGCTCACCCGGGACAGGAGAAGAGACCCAGTACTTC. The chain has TRBV18 and TRBJ2-5; 8 nucleotides align to TRBD1. Germline V gene sequence: CDR1 KGHSH, CDR2 LQKENI. With V trimmed by 3 bases and J by 3 bases, 3 bases remained unmatched. This CDR3 is 14 amino acids long. The variable domain in full, completed from reference TRBV18 and TRBJ2-5, reads NAGVMQNPRHLVRRRGQEARLRCSPMKGHSHVYWYRQLPEEGLKFMVYLQKENIIDESGMPKERFSAEFPKEGPSILRIQQVVRGDSAAYFCASSPGTGEETQYFGPGTRLLVL.

V usage is TRBV7-9 and J usage is TRBJ2-1; maybe TRBD1 (5 bases). V was shortened by 7 bases and J by 8 bases, with 12 bases between the two germline ends. CDR1 and CDR2 from the germline V gene are SEHNR and FQNEAQ (reference sequence). The CDR3 length is 12 residues. The DNA of the CDR3 is TGTGCCAGCACTCTAATAGGGGATGAGCAGTTCTTC. As protein: CASTLIGDEQFF.

V is TRBV2 and J is TRBJ1-1; D is unresolved. CDR1 is SNHLY, CDR2 FYNNEI, per germline. The CDR3 has 14 residues. This CDR3 is CAVGKAYSTTEAFF. As DNA, the CDR3 is TGTGCGGTCGGGAAGGCCTATAGCACCACTGAAGCTTTCTTT.

This chain links TRBV6-1 with TRBJ2-7, with 7 bases that match TRBD1. The germline gives CDR1 MNHNS, CDR2 SASEGT. Trimming took 5 bases from V and 5 from J; bases not matched to a gene: 9. This CDR3 spans 14 amino acids. The CDR3 loop reads CASSPTGLVNEQYF. CDR3 coding DNA: TGTGCCAGCAGTCCGACAGGGTTGGTGAACGAGCAGTACTTC.

The chain joins TRBV5-1 to TRBJ2-1; TRBD2 matches 13 bases. V lost 4 bases, J lost 4 bases, and 5 bases stayed unmatched. The germline V gene encodes CDR1 SGHRS and CDR2 YFSETQ. This CDR3 spans 16 amino acids. CDR3 protein: CASSAGLAGIYNEQFF. DNA of the CDR3: TGCGCCAGCAGCGCGGGACTAGCGGGGATATACAATGAGCAGTTCTTC.

The chain is built from TRBV7-9 and TRBJ1-2, with 9 positions matching TRBD1. The CDR3 extends over 14 amino acids. J was trimmed by 7 bases and V by 2 bases; bases with no gene match: 5. Germline V gives CDR1 SEHNR, CDR2 FQNEAQ (reference sequence). CDR3 in amino acids: CASSLKRTGVGYTF. In DNA, the CDR3 is TGTGCCAGCAGCTTAAAAAGGACAGGGGTTGGCTACACCTTC.

The chain recombines TRBV7-9 with TRBJ1-1, with D possibly TRBD1 on 6 matching bases. Germline CDR1 is SEHNR and CDR2 is FQNEAQ (reference sequence). With 4 bases removed from V and 0 bases from J, the gap between germline ends came to 12 bases. This CDR3 is built from 15 residues. CDR3 protein: CASSSQGHLNTEAFF. Here the CDR3 DNA reads TGTGCCAGCAGCTCCCAGGGACACCTGAACACTGAAGCTTTCTTT.

The rearrangement uses TRBV7-9 and TRBJ1-5; 12 nucleotides agree with TRBD1. The CDR3 is 19 residues long. CDR1 SEHNR and CDR2 FQNEAQ come from the germline V gene (reference sequence). V lost 0 bases to trimming and J lost 6 bases; unmatched junction nucleotides: 12. The DNA for the CDR3 is TGTGCCAGCAGCTTAGCGGATGGGACAGGGGGCCTGGTAGGTCAGCCCCAGCATTTT. This codes for CASSLADGTGGLVGQPQHF.

The chain uses TRBV27 and TRBJ2-2; D possibly corresponds to TRBD1 (6 bases). CDR3 length: 14 amino acids. The germline gives CDR1 MNHEY, CDR2 SMNVEV (reference sequence). V dropped 5 bases and J dropped 5 bases, with 12 bases sitting between them. CDR3 in amino acids: CASSLWGRTGELFF. DNA of the CDR3: TGTGCCAGCAGTCTTTGGGGGCGTACCGGGGAGCTGTTTTTT.

V and J are TRBV7-9 and TRBJ2-7, with unresolved D. The CDR3 runs to 14 residues. Germline V gives CDR1 SEHNR, CDR2 FQNEAQ (reference sequence). The V and J ends lost 1 base and 2 bases respectively, with 9 bases between them. CDR3 coding DNA: TGTGCCAGCAGCTTAGTCCCGAGCACCTACGAGCAGTACTTC. It translates to CASSLVPSTYEQYF.

The chain links TRBV7-9 to TRBJ1-1; D is ambiguous. Trimming shortened V by 5 bases and J by 11 bases, and 24 bases separated the two germline ends. The CDR3 is 15 amino acids. CDR1 and CDR2 (germline): SEHNR, FQNEAQ (reference sequence). CDR3 nucleotides: TGTGCCAGCAGCCGCCTGGGGAGCGGGAGACCTCACGCTTTCTTT. This gives the protein CASSRLGSGRPHAFF.

This sequence joins TRBV9 and TRBJ1-6, with 7 bases lining up with TRBD1. Germline trimming cut 4 bases from V and 9 bases from J; bases unmatched to any gene: 10. The CDR3 length is 15 residues. Germline V gene sequence: CDR1 SGDLS, CDR2 YYNGEE. Here the CDR3 DNA reads TGTGCCAGCAGCCCTGTGACAGGGTGGGGTTCACCCCTCCACTTT. This encodes CASSPVTGWGSPLHF. Full variable domain (remainder filled in from reference TRBV9 and TRBJ1-6): DSGVTQTPKHLITATGQRVTLRCSPRSGDLSVYWYQQSLDQGLQFLIQYYNGEERAKGNILERFSAQQFPDLHSELNLSSLELGDSALYFCASSPVTGWGSPLHFGNGTRLTVT.

This chain connects TRBV7-6 to TRBJ2-3; D is perhaps TRBD1 (6 bases). The length of the CDR3 is 13 residues. V lost 3 bases and J 3 bases, leaving 7 bases between the germline ends. In germline, CDR1 is SGHVS, CDR2 FNYEAQ. The CDR3 DNA is TGTGCCAGCAGCTTGGGACATACAGATACGCAGTATTTT. Its translation: CASSLGHTDTQYF.

The rearrangement links TRBV4-1 to TRBJ2-1; D is perhaps TRBD1 (6 bases). This CDR3 contains 20 residues. CDR1 is MGHRA, CDR2 YSYEKL, per germline. Trimming pared 4 bases from V and 5 bases from J, leaving 30 bases between. CDR3 sequence (DNA): TGCGCCAGCAGCCCTCGGGGCAGGGGATATCTCACCGCCCTAAACAATGAGCAGTTCTTC. Protein product: CASSPRGRGYLTALNNEQFF.